Following are 27 T cell receptor beta chains from one sample sequenced in a study of T cell responses to AZD1222 COVID-19 vaccine. Profiled with immunoSEQ multiplex PCR; TCRdb holds only in-frame clones, not every one. The sample lists 150,000 to 180,000 clones, about 87% seen once, with around 3% in the top ten. The input for sequencing was peripheral blood, taken on day 0 of AZD1222 vaccination. The receptor set was obtained from an adult in good health.

The J gene is TRBJ1-2, the V gene TRBV29-1; no clear D. CDR1 and CDR2 (germline): SQVTM, ANQGSEA. V was trimmed by 4 bases and J by 6 bases, leaving 21 bases between them. This CDR3 is built from 15 residues. The CDR3 DNA reads as TGCAGCGTTGGTGGGTATGGTGGCCTCGGCGATGGCTACACCTTC. Translated: CSVGGYGGLGDGYTF.

The rearrangement joins TRBV5-5 to TRBJ1-1; 10 nucleotides agree with TRBD1. Trimming removed 3 bases from V and 4 bases from J; junction bases left unmatched: 9. The CDR3 loop spans 16 amino acids. Looked up from germline, CDR1 is SGHKS and CDR2 is YYEKEE (reference sequence). This chain's CDR3 is CASSSHPRDRGTEAFF. The CDR3, as DNA: TGTGCCAGCAGCTCCCACCCTCGGGACAGGGGCACTGAAGCTTTCTTT.

The genes are TRBV10-3 and TRBJ1-1, with a weak D call TRBD1 (6 bases). The CDR3 spans 13 residues. Germline CDR1 and CDR2: ENHRY and SYGVKD. The V and J ends lost 10 bases and 7 bases respectively, with 19 bases between them. The CDR3 region has the DNA TGTGCCAGCGGGACACTAGGAGAACTTGAAGCTTTCTTT. It yields the protein CASGTLGELEAFF.

This chain uses TRBV11-2 with TRBJ1-4; D unclear. Trimming removed 7 bases from V and 0 bases from J, with 12 bases in between. The CDR3 loop spans 15 amino acids. Germline values: CDR1 SGHAT, CDR2 FQNNGV. The CDR3 nucleotides are TGTGCCAGCACCCTTTCCGGGGCAACTAATGAAAAACTGTTTTTT. It translates to CASTLSGATNEKLFF. Full variable domain (remainder filled in from reference TRBV11-2 and TRBJ1-4): EAGVAQSPRYKIIEKRQSVAFWCNPISGHATLYWYQQILGQGPKLLIQFQNNGVVDDSQLPKDRFSAERLKGVDSTLKIQPAKLEDSAVYLCASTLSGATNEKLFFGSGTQLSVL.

The rearrangement joins TRBV28 to TRBJ2-7; TRBD1 is a possible D gene (6 bases). The germline gives CDR1 MDHEN, CDR2 SYDVKM. Trimming left V 4 bases short and J 3 bases short, with 13 bases between. The CDR3 is 14 amino acids. The CDR3 here is CASSSTGLSYEQYF. The DNA of the CDR3 is TGTGCCAGCAGTTCCACAGGGTTAAGCTACGAGCAGTACTTC.

The chain joins TRBV5-4 to TRBJ2-1; 9 bases fit TRBD2. Germline V gene lookup returns CDR1 SGHNT and CDR2 YYREEE (reference sequence). With 4 bases clipped from V and 0 bases from J, the junction kept 8 bases outside the gene matches. The CDR3 spans 17 residues. The CDR3 here is CASSKGLAQSSYNEQFF. CDR3 DNA sequence: TGTGCCAGCAGCAAAGGACTAGCGCAGAGCTCCTACAATGAGCAGTTCTTC. The entire variable domain, with the rest obtained from reference TRBV5-4 and TRBJ2-1, is as follows: ETGVTQSPTHLIKTRGQQVTLRCSSQSGHNTVSWYQQALGQGPQFIFQYYREEENGRGNFPPRFSGLQFPNYSSELNVNALELDDSALYLCASSKGLAQSSYNEQFFGPGTRLTVL.

The chain is built from TRBV6-5 and TRBJ2-7; 7 bases match TRBD2. CDR3 size: 14 residues. V was clipped by 7 bases and J by 3 bases; unmatched bases: 9. Germline CDR1 is MNHEY and CDR2 is SVGAGI. The DNA of the CDR3 is TGTGCCAGCATCGCTGCTAGCGGAGTCTACGAGCAGTACTTC. Translating gives CASIAASGVYEQYF.

The chain is built from TRBV2 and TRBJ1-6; the D is unclear. This CDR3 has 13 amino acids. Trimming cost V 6 bases and J 5 bases, with 8 bases left between them. CDR1 and CDR2 from the germline V gene are SNHLY and FYNNEI. The CDR3 region is CASRQTNNSPLHF. CDR3 DNA: TGTGCCAGCAGACAGACAAATAATTCACCCCTCCACTTT.

Details on this clone: This sample also contains other DNA sequences that code for the same CDR3. J is TRBJ1-2 and V is TRBV18; no firm D call. Per the germline V gene, CDR1 is KGHSH and CDR2 is LQKENI. There are 13 residues in the CDR3. V was trimmed by 3 bases and J by 3 bases, leaving 8 bases between them. CDR3: CASSPSGDYGYTF. CDR3 coding DNA: TGTGCCAGCTCACCCAGCGGGGACTATGGCTACACCTTC.

V is TRBV6-6 and J is TRBJ1-5; TRBD1 is a possible D gene (5 bases). Germline CDR1 and CDR2: MNHNY and SVGAGI (reference sequence). Trimming removed 2 bases from V and 2 bases from J, with 7 bases in between. The CDR3 spans 14 residues. In nucleotides, the CDR3 is TGTGCCAGCAGTTACGGCAGGGGCAATCAGCCCCAGCATTTT. This sequence encodes CASSYGRGNQPQHF.

The chain combines TRBV7-9 with TRBJ2-7; D remains ambiguous. The CDR3 spans 13 residues. CDR1 is SEHNR, CDR2 FQNEAQ, per germline (reference sequence). The V end lost 5 bases, the J end lost 0 bases, and 8 bases lay between the germline ends. The CDR3 region has the DNA TGTGCCAGCAGCGAGTACAGCTCCTACGAGCAGTACTTC. Translation: CASSEYSSYEQYF. Filled out from reference TRBV7-9 and TRBJ2-7, the complete variable domain reads DTGVSQNPRHKITKRGQNVTFRCDPISEHNRLYWYRQTLGQGPEFLTYFQNEAQLEKSRLLSDRFSAERPKGSFSTLEIQRTEQGDSAMYLCASSEYSSYEQYFGPGTRLTVT.

This clone was seen only once. This sequence joins TRBV7-6 and TRBJ1-1; perhaps TRBD1 as D (5 bases). Germline V gives CDR1 SGHVS, CDR2 FNYEAQ. V was cut by 7 bases and J by 1 base, with 16 bases left in between. The CDR3 runs to 15 residues. The CDR3 reads CASTKQGGANTEAFF. The DNA of the CDR3 is TGTGCCAGCACCAAACAAGGAGGGGCGAACACTGAAGCTTTCTTT.

A note on this clone: The germline gene is not matched at one end of the junction; a read error may be the cause. The CDR3 nucleotides read TGTGCTAGCAGCTCCGGGACAACGAACACCGGGGAGCTGTTTTTT. Translated: CASSSGTTNTGELFF. This chain joins TRBV7-7 and TRBJ2-2, with D maybe TRBD1 (6 bases). This CDR3 contains 15 residues. Germline loops: CDR1 SSHAT, CDR2 FNYEAQ (reference sequence).

V and J are TRBV7-8 and TRBJ2-7; TRBD1 might be the D (5 bases). This CDR3 spans 14 amino acids. The V gene lost 3 bases and the J gene lost 0 bases, with 9 bases spanning the gap. Germline CDR1 reads SGHVS; CDR2 reads FQNEAQ. The CDR3 region has the DNA TGTGCCAGCAGCTTGGAACAGGTCTCCTACGAGCAGTACTTC. Encoded protein: CASSLEQVSYEQYF.

This clone was seen a single time. The chain combines TRBV11-3 with TRBJ2-3; the match to TRBD2 covers 8 bases. The ends lost 1 base at V and 4 bases at J; junction bases unmatched: 1. This CDR3 region has 14 residues. The germline gives CDR1 SGHNT, CDR2 YENEEA. The CDR3 is CASSLAGGADTQYF. The CDR3, as DNA: TGTGCCAGCAGCTTAGCGGGGGGGGCAGATACGCAGTATTTT.

The DNA of the CDR3 is TGTGCCAGCAGCGGACAGGGGAGGCCACAGTACTTC. This encodes CASSGQGRPQYF. This sequence joins TRBV7-2 and TRBJ2-7; 9 bases align to TRBD1. CDR1 and CDR2 from the germline V gene are SGHTA and FQGNSA. The J segment lost 10 bases and the V segment lost 5 bases, leaving 6 bases of the junction unmatched. The CDR3 extends over 12 amino acids. The variable domain in full, with the rest retrieved from reference TRBV7-2 and TRBJ2-7, is GAGVSQSPSNKVTEKGKDVELRCDPISGHTALYWYRQSLGQGLEFLIYFQGNSAPDKSGLPSDRFSAERTGGSVSTLTIQRTQQEDSAVYLCASSGQGRPQYFGPGTRLTVT.

V gene TRBV2 combines with J gene TRBJ1-2, with D maybe TRBD1 (5 bases). Germline loops: CDR1 SNHLY, CDR2 FYNNEI. The V and J ends lost 7 bases and 6 bases respectively, with 18 bases between them. CDR3 length: 14 amino acids. Here the CDR3 reads CASTLIGGRDGYTF. Here the CDR3 DNA reads TGTGCCAGCACCTTAATCGGGGGGAGAGATGGCTACACCTTC.

This sequence joins TRBV6-2 or TRBV6-3 and TRBJ2-5; D unresolved. Germline V gene lookup returns CDR1 MNHEY and CDR2 SVGEGT. V lost 4 bases to trimming and J lost 5 bases, with 8 bases between them. CDR3 length: 12 residues. The CDR3 bases are TGTGCCAGCAGTTCTGCAGAGGAGACCCAGTACTTC. Amino acid sequence: CASSSAEETQYF.

This clone was found once. The chain is built from TRBV7-2 and TRBJ2-7, with 12 bases identical to TRBD2. The CDR3 length is 14 residues. Germline V CDR1 and CDR2: SGHTA, FQGNSA. Trimming took 5 bases from V and 6 from J; bases not matched to a gene: 5. The CDR3 protein is CASSPLAGGVEQYF. The CDR3 region has the DNA TGTGCCAGCAGCCCCCTAGCGGGGGGGGTCGAGCAGTACTTC. The full variable domain, its missing parts supplied by reference TRBV7-2 and TRBJ2-7, is GAGVSQSPSNKVTEKGKDVELRCDPISGHTALYWYRQSLGQGLEFLIYFQGNSAPDKSGLPSDRFSAERTGGSVSTLTIQRTQQEDSAVYLCASSPLAGGVEQYFGPGTRLTVT.

V gene TRBV4-1 combines with J gene TRBJ2-5; D is perhaps TRBD2 (7 bases). This CDR3 has 15 residues. V gave up 4 bases and J gave up 1 base, with 13 bases separating them. Germline values: CDR1 MGHRA, CDR2 YSYEKL. The CDR3 DNA follows: TGCGCCAGCAGCCTTTTAGGGGGGGTCCAAGAGACCCAGTACTTC. Protein: CASSLLGGVQETQYF.

This clone was detected once. The genes are TRBV12-5 and TRBJ2-3; 11 bases align to TRBD1. The V gene's germline CDR1 is LGHNT and CDR2 FRNRAP. This CDR3 contains 19 residues. J lost 2 bases, V lost 0 bases, and 10 bases had no gene match. The CDR3: CASGLVPGTGGNYTDTQYF. The CDR3 DNA reads TGTGCTAGTGGTTTGGTACCTGGGACAGGGGGTAACTACACAGATACGCAGTATTTT. Looking up the rest from reference TRBV12-5 and TRBJ2-3 gives the full variable domain: DARVTQTPRHKVTEMGQEVTMRCQPILGHNTVFWYRQTMMQGLELLAYFRNRAPLDDSGMPKDRFSAEMPDATLATLKIQPSEPRDSAVYFCASGLVPGTGGNYTDTQYFGPGTRLTVL.

The genes are TRBV19 and TRBJ1-1; D is perhaps TRBD1 (6 bases). The CDR3 is made up of 15 amino acids. Germline CDR1 and CDR2: LNHDA and SQIVND (reference sequence). V dropped 0 bases and J dropped 6 bases, with 14 bases sitting between them. This CDR3 reads CASSIEDSLGAEAFF. The CDR3 DNA sequence: TGTGCCAGTAGTATAGAGGACAGCCTGGGCGCTGAAGCTTTCTTT.

The count of this clone is one. The rearrangement joins TRBV7-2 to TRBJ2-5, with 11 bases lining up with TRBD2. The CDR3 loop spans 18 amino acids. The junction had 15 bases not matched to a gene; V was cut back by 5 bases and J by 4 bases. CDR1 is SGHTA and CDR2 is FQGNSA in the germline V gene. The DNA of the CDR3 is TGTGCCAGCAGCCCGAGAAGGTTTAGCGGGGGGGCCACAGAGACCCAGTACTTC. Protein sequence: CASSPRRFSGGATETQYF.

This sequence joins TRBV7-2 and TRBJ1-6; D is ambiguous. The length of the CDR3 is 14 residues. Germline lookup yields CDR1 SGHTA and CDR2 FQGNSA. V was trimmed by 6 bases and J by 13 bases, leaving 19 bases between them. The CDR3 protein is CASSPQRPDSPLHF. The CDR3 DNA is TGTGCCAGCAGTCCACAGCGGCCAGACTCGCCCCTCCACTTT.

The rearrangement uses TRBV2 and TRBJ2-5, with 12 bases aligning to TRBD2. This CDR3 spans 19 amino acids. Germline CDR1 and CDR2: SNHLY and FYNNEI. The V and J ends lost 8 bases and 4 bases, in that order; junction bases with no gene match: 20. CDR3 sequence reads: CASQDRRALLAGGGETQYF. The CDR3, as DNA: TGTGCCAGCCAGGACAGGAGGGCTTTACTAGCGGGGGGAGGAGAGACCCAGTACTTC.

The V call is TRBV7-3, the J call TRBJ2-5; 8 bases line up with TRBD2. The CDR3 is 15 amino acids. Germline trimming cut 3 bases from V and 5 bases from J; bases unmatched to any gene: 8. Germline CDR1 SGHTA, CDR2 FQGTGA. The CDR3 sequence: CASSFSGGASETQYF. The CDR3 DNA is TGTGCCAGCAGCTTTTCCGGGGGGGCCTCGGAGACCCAGTACTTC.

The rearrangement joins TRBV2 to TRBJ1-2; the match to TRBD1 covers 7 bases. V lost 3 bases, J lost 2 bases, and 3 bases stayed unmatched. The CDR3 runs 14 residues. Germline V gene lookup returns CDR1 SNHLY and CDR2 FYNNEI. The CDR3 DNA is TGTGCCAGCAGTGAGACAGGGAAAAACTATGGCTACACCTTC. It specifies CASSETGKNYGYTF.